The 16 T cell receptor beta chains below were found in one sample sequenced in a study of chemoradiotherapy in HPV16-positive cancers. The repertoire was sequenced with immunoSEQ multiplex PCR; TCRdb's copy has only in-frame clones and lacks some. The data contain about 5,900 clones, 65% to 80% of them singletons. The specimen was tumor tissue, collected from a patient who underwent chemoradiotherapy. These receptors were collected from a human donor with HPV-associated anogenital cancer.

The V gene is TRBV9, the J gene TRBJ1-1; 8 nucleotides agree with TRBD1. The CDR3 is 14 amino acids. Per germline, CDR1 SGDLS and CDR2 YYNGEE. Trimming took 1 base from V and 5 from J; bases not matched to a gene: 4. The CDR3 DNA sequence: TGTGCCAGCAGCGTAAAGGACAGGGAGACTGAAGCTTTCTTT. Translation gives CASSVKDRETEAFF. Using reference TRBV9 and TRBJ1-1 for the parts outside the CDR3, the full variable domain is DSGVTQTPKHLITATGQRVTLRCSPRSGDLSVYWYQQSLDQGLQFLIQYYNGEERAKGNILERFSAQQFPDLHSELNLSSLELGDSALYFCASSVKDRETEAFFGQGTRLTVV.

The gene calls are TRBV11-2 and TRBJ2-7, with D unresolved. The CDR3 totals 14 residues. The V gene's germline CDR1 is SGHAT and CDR2 FQNNGV. The ends were cut back, 0 bases at V and 1 base at J, with 7 bases in the middle. For the CDR3, the DNA is TGTGCCAGCAGCTTAGATCCCGCTTCCTACGAGCAGTACTTC. This gives the protein CASSLDPASYEQYF. Based on the CDR3 plus reference TRBV11-2 and TRBJ2-7, the full variable domain is EAGVAQSPRYKIIEKRQSVAFWCNPISGHATLYWYQQILGQGPKLLIQFQNNGVVDDSQLPKDRFSAERLKGVDSTLKIQPAKLEDSAVYLCASSLDPASYEQYFGPGTRLTVT.

CDR3 in amino acids: CAGRGSPNQPQHF. The CDR3 DNA follows: TGTGCCGGACGGGGGTCCCCTAATCAGCCCCAGCATTTT. The chain uses TRBV28 and TRBJ1-5; perhaps TRBD1 as D (5 bases). The CDR3 totals 13 residues. Trimming removed 11 bases at V and 4 bases at J, with 15 bases between. The germline V gene encodes CDR1 MDHEN and CDR2 SYDVKM.

The J gene is TRBJ2-2, the V gene TRBV11-3; D unresolved. CDR1 and CDR2 (germline): SGHNT, YENEEA. The CDR3 is made up of 15 amino acids. Trimming shortened V by 5 bases and J by 0 bases, and 10 bases separated the two germline ends. The CDR3, as DNA: TGTGCCAGCAGCCTGGGAATGCCGAACACCGGGGAGCTGTTTTTT. This sequence encodes CASSLGMPNTGELFF.

The V call is TRBV19, the J call TRBJ1-5, with D hard to call. V was cut by 5 bases and J by 6 bases, with 14 bases left in between. There are 14 residues in the CDR3. Looked up from germline, CDR1 is LNHDA and CDR2 is SQIVND (reference sequence). CDR3 amino acids: CASSRGRNSQPQHF. For the CDR3, the DNA is TGTGCCAGTAGTCGAGGGAGGAACAGTCAGCCCCAGCATTTT.

The chain is built from TRBV6-1 and TRBJ2-3, with a weak D call TRBD1 (5 bases). This CDR3 is 14 amino acids long. The germline V gene has CDR1 MNHNS and CDR2 SASEGT. V was pared by 8 bases and J by 6 bases, with 18 bases between. CDR3 region: CASYRYLTQDTQYF. CDR3 DNA sequence: TGTGCCAGCTACAGGTATCTGACACAGGATACGCAGTATTTT.

This chain links TRBV28 with TRBJ2-7; D possibly uses TRBD1 or TRBD2 (5 bases each). Germline-derived CDR1 and CDR2 are MDHEN and SYDVKM. CDR3 length: 12 amino acids. The V and J ends lost 8 bases and 3 bases respectively, with 11 bases between them. The CDR3 coding sequence is TGTGCCAGCGGGACGCTAGGCTACGAGCAGTACTTC. Translated: CASGTLGYEQYF.

This chain uses TRBV27 with TRBJ1-5; D perhaps matches TRBD1 (6 bases). Germline loops: CDR1 MNHEY, CDR2 SMNVEV (reference sequence). The CDR3 length is 15 residues. Trimming pared 0 bases from V and 4 bases from J, leaving 10 bases between. The chain's CDR3 is CASSLSSDRNQPQHF. For the CDR3, the DNA is TGTGCCAGCAGTTTATCCTCGGACAGAAATCAGCCCCAGCATTTT.

Here the CDR3 DNA reads TGTGCCAGCAGTCCCGGGATCACTCGAGAGACCCAGTACTTC. This translates into CASSPGITRETQYF. The chain is built from TRBV14 and TRBJ2-5; D may be TRBD2 (5 bases). Trimming pared 6 bases from V and 4 bases from J, leaving 15 bases between. The V gene's germline CDR1 is SGHDN and CDR2 FVKESK. The CDR3 is 14 amino acids.

The chain couples TRBV9 to TRBJ2-1, with D possibly TRBD1 on 6 matching bases. V lost 3 bases and J lost 6, with 13 bases in between. Germline assignment: CDR1 SGDLS and CDR2 YYNGEE. This CDR3 is built from 14 residues. For the CDR3, the DNA is TGTGCCAGCAGCGGAGGGACATGGGGCAATGAGCAGTTCTTC. This sequence encodes CASSGGTWGNEQFF.

The rearrangement links TRBV5-5 to TRBJ1-1; 7 bases fit TRBD1. The J segment lost 4 bases and the V segment lost 5 bases, leaving 11 bases of the junction unmatched. Germline V CDR1 and CDR2: SGHKS, YYEKEE (reference sequence). The CDR3 sequence is 15 residues long. CDR3 amino acids: CASRNPTGLGTEAFF. CDR3 DNA sequence: TGTGCCAGCAGGAATCCGACAGGGTTGGGCACTGAAGCTTTCTTT.

The chain couples TRBV18 to TRBJ2-7; the D gene could be TRBD1 or TRBD2 (6 bases each). The CDR3 length is 14 residues. Germline V gene sequence: CDR1 KGHSH, CDR2 LQKENI. Trimming removed 6 bases at V and 1 base at J, with 13 bases between. This CDR3 is CASSPGGSSYEQYF. The CDR3 DNA reads as TGTGCCAGCTCCCCCGGGGGCAGTTCCTACGAGCAGTACTTC.

In its sample, this clone ranks as medium-sized. J is TRBJ1-4 and V is TRBV5-4; D may be TRBD1 (5 bases). From germline, CDR1 is SGHNT and CDR2 YYREEE (reference sequence). The germline V and J ends were trimmed by 4 bases and 10 bases, with 8 bases remaining between them. The CDR3 totals 11 residues. The CDR3 sequence: CASSRGLKLFF. Written as DNA, the CDR3 is TGTGCCAGCAGCCGGGGACTAAAACTGTTTTTT.

The V gene is TRBV6-6, the J gene TRBJ1-3, with D possibly matching TRBD1 (5 bases). Germline V gene sequence: CDR1 MNHNY, CDR2 SVGAGI (reference sequence). The V end was cut by 9 bases, the J end by 4 bases, with 13 bases between. The CDR3 totals 13 residues. CDR3 region: CASNQQGGNTIYF. Here the CDR3 DNA reads TGTGCCAGTAACCAGCAGGGAGGAAACACCATATATTTT.

This rearrangement joins TRBV19 to TRBJ1-1; D perhaps matches TRBD1 (5 bases). The CDR3 is made up of 17 amino acids. V lost 7 bases, J lost 3 bases, and 24 bases lay in between. Germline CDR1 reads LNHDA; CDR2 reads SQIVND (reference sequence). The CDR3: CASTYLGGRGGDTEAFF. The CDR3 DNA reads TGTGCCAGTACCTACCTCGGCGGGAGGGGAGGGGACACTGAAGCTTTCTTT.

This chain connects TRBV5-4 to TRBJ1-4, with TRBD1 identical over 8 bases. J was trimmed by 4 bases and V by 4 bases; bases with no gene match: 6. The CDR3 covers 15 residues. CDR1 is SGHNT, CDR2 YYREEE, per germline (reference sequence). DNA of the CDR3: TGTGCCAGCAGCACCCGGACAGGGATTAATGAAAAACTGTTTTTT. Translation: CASSTRTGINEKLFF.